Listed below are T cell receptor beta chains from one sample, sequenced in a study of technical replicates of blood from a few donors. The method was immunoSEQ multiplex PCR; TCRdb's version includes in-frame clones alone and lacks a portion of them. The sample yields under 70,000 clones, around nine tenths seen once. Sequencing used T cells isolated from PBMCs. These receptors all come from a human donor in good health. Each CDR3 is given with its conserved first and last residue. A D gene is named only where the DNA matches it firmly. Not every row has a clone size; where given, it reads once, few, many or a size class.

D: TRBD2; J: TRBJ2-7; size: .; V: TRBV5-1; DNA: TGCGCCAGCAGCTTGCAACTAGCGGGAGGTTACGAGCAGTACTTC; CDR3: CASSLQLAGGYEQYF
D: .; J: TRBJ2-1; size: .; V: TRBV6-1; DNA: TGTGCCAGCAGTGTCACTAGCTATGAGCAGTTCTTC; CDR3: CASSVTSYEQFF
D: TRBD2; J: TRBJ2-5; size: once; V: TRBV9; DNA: TGTGCCAGCAGCGCACTAGCGGGAGAATACTCCCAAGAGACCCAGTACTTC; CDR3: CASSALAGEYSQETQYF
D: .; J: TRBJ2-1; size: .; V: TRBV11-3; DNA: TGTGCCAGCAGCTTGGGGCCCGACAATGAGCAGTTCTTC; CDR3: CASSLGPDNEQFF
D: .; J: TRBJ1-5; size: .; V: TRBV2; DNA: TGTGCCAGCAGTGAAGCGCTGGGGGGTGGGAATCAGCCCCAGCATTTT; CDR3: CASSEALGGGNQPQHF
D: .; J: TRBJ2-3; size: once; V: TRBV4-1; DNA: TGCGCCAGCAGCCAAGTTCGGGGGACAGATACGCAGTATTTT; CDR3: CASSQVRGTDTQYF
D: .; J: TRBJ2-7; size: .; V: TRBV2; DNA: TGTGCCAGCAGACGGACAGATTCCTACGAGCAGTACTTC; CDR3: CASRRTDSYEQYF
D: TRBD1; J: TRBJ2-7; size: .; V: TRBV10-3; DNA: TGTGCCATCAGTGAACCGGGACAGACCCGCGCCTACGAGCAGTACTTC; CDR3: CAISEPGQTRAYEQYF
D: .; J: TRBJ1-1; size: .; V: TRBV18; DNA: TGTGCCAGCTCACCGTCCGACAGGAACACTGAAGCTTTCTTT; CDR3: CASSPSDRNTEAFF
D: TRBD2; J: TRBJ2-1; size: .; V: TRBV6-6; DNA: TGTGCCAGCAGCAAGCTAGCGGATATCAACAATGAGCAGTTCTTC; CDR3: CASSKLADINNEQFF
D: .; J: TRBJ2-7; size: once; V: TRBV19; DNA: TGTGCCAGTAGTCCACGCTTAATCTACAGGGATGTAGAGCAGTACTTC; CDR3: CASSPRLIYRDVEQYF
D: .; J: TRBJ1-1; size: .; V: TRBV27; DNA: TGTGCCAGCAGTTCCTGGGGCGGTGAAGCTTTCTTT; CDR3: CASSSWGGEAFF
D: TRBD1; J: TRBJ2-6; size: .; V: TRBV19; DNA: TGTGCCAGTAGTGCCCAACCCCCCCGCTACAGGGGTACTGGGGCCAACGTCCTGACTTTC; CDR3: CASSAQPPRYRGTGANVLTF
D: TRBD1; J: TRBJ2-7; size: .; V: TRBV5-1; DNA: TGCGCCAGCAGCCGACAGGGGTTCGAGCAGTACTTC; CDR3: CASSRQGFEQYF
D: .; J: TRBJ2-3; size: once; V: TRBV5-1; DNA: TGCGCCAGCAGCTTGGTTCCAGGCACAGATACGCAGTATTTT; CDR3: CASSLVPGTDTQYF
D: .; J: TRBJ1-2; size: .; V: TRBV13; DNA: TGTGCCAGCAGCTTTACAGACAACTATGGCTACACCTTC; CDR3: CASSFTDNYGYTF
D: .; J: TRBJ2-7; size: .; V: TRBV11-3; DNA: TGTGCCAGCAGCTTTGAGGGATCCTACGAGCAGTACTTC; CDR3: CASSFEGSYEQYF